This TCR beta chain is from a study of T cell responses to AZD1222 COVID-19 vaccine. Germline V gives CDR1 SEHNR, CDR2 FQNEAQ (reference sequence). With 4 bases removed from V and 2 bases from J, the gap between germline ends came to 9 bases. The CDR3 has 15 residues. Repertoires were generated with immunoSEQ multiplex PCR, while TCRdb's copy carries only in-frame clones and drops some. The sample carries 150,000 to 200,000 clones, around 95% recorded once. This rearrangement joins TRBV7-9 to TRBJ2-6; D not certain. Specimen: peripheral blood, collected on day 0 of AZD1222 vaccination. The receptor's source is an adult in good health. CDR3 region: CASSSMSTGANVLTF. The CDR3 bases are TGTGCCAGCAGCTCTATGTCGACTGGGGCCAACGTCCTGACTTTC.